The 21 T cell receptor beta chains in this list originate from one sample, sequenced in a study of T cells in Graves' hyperthyroidism and ophthalmopathy. It was RNA transcripts that yielded the amplified TCR beta CDR3 regions. Researchers ran a first-round RT-PCR on the TCR CDR3 using the HTBI primer set. TCRdb called the multiplex PCR reads again in MiXCR, with one record for every CDR3 protein. The sample records 550,000 to 600,000 distinct CDR3 sequences, roughly a sixth being singletons. The sequenced material came from blood. The receptors originated from a woman in her late teens or twenties with Graves' hyperthyroidism.

This clonotype was observed at least ten times. The gene calls are TRBV20-1 and TRBJ2-7; possible D gene TRBD1, 6 bases. Looked up from germline, CDR1 is DFQATT and CDR2 is SNEGSKA (reference sequence). CDR3 length equals 15 residues. The V end lost 3 bases, the J end lost 3 bases, and 18 bases lay between the germline ends. The CDR3 loop reads CSASKQGVRGYEQYF. CDR3 sequence (DNA): TGCAGTGCTAGCAAACAGGGCGTAAGAGGCTACGAGCAGTACTTC.

This clonotype was detected many times. The chain recombines TRBV11-2 with TRBJ2-3, with no clear D. V was clipped by 2 bases and J by 0 bases, with 9 bases between them. The CDR3 length is 15 residues. CDR1 and CDR2 (germline): SGHAT, FQNNGV. The CDR3 region is CASSLKVDSTDTQYF. The CDR3, as DNA: TGTGCCAGCAGCTTAAAGGTGGATAGCACAGATACGCAGTATTTT. The full variable domain, rest sourced from reference TRBV11-2 and TRBJ2-3, is EAGVAQSPRYKIIEKRQSVAFWCNPISGHATLYWYQQILGQGPKLLIQFQNNGVVDDSQLPKDRFSAERLKGVDSTLKIQPAKLEDSAVYLCASSLKVDSTDTQYFGPGTRLTVL.

V usage is TRBV20-1 and J usage is TRBJ1-1; D unresolved. Germline values: CDR1 DFQATT, CDR2 SNEGSKA (reference sequence). The CDR3 sequence is 15 residues long. Trimming removed 6 bases from V and 1 base from J, with 18 bases in between. CDR3: CSAPLGWVRNTEAFF. DNA of the CDR3: TGCAGTGCCCCCCTGGGTTGGGTGAGGAACACTGAAGCTTTCTTT.

This clonotype showed up many times. This rearrangement joins TRBV12-3 or TRBV12-4 to TRBJ1-2; tentatively, D is TRBD1 (5 bases). This CDR3 has 12 amino acids. V was cut by 6 bases and J by 4 bases, with 9 bases left in between. CDR3 loop: CASSDSIYGYTF. The CDR3 DNA reads TGTGCCAGCAGCGACAGTATCTATGGCTACACCTTC.

This clonotype was detected many times. The chain joins TRBV7-9 to TRBJ2-7; 11 bases line up with TRBD1. Germline lookup yields CDR1 SEHNR and CDR2 FQNEAQ (reference sequence). V shed 3 bases, J shed 6 bases, and the junction held 4 bases outside the gene matches. The CDR3 is 14 residues long. Here the CDR3 reads CASSLGQGDVEQYF. The CDR3, as DNA: TGTGCCAGCAGCTTGGGACAGGGGGATGTCGAGCAGTACTTC.

At least ten counts were recorded for this clonotype. The gene calls are TRBV20-1 and TRBJ2-7; possibly TRBD1 or TRBD2 for D (5 bases each). The CDR3 sequence is 15 residues long. Germline-derived CDR1 and CDR2 are DFQATT and SNEGSKA (reference sequence). Trimming took 4 bases from V and 0 from J, leaving 16 bases between them. The DNA of the CDR3 is TGCAGTGCTACCTCGGGACCCTCTTACTCCTACGAGCAGTACTTC. It specifies CSATSGPSYSYEQYF.

The chain uses TRBV20-1 and TRBJ2-4; D not certain. Trimming shortened V by 6 bases and J by 8 bases, and 14 bases separated the two germline ends. The CDR3 contains 12 residues. CDR1 is DFQATT, CDR2 SNEGSKA, per germline (reference sequence). Here the CDR3 DNA reads TGCAGTGCCCTGGGGTTGGGTTACATTCAGTACTTC. Its translation: CSALGLGYIQYF.

This clonotype was picked up a small number of times. The V call is TRBV2, the J call TRBJ1-6; 7 bases align to TRBD1. V trimming: 7 bases; J trimming: 7 bases; junction bases outside the gene matches: 7. The germline gives CDR1 SNHLY, CDR2 FYNNEI. The CDR3 contains 14 residues. The CDR3 DNA is TGTGCCAGCACTCTGACAGGGAGAAATTCACCCCTCCACTTT. It is translated as CASTLTGRNSPLHF. The whole variable domain, remainder taken from reference TRBV2 and TRBJ1-6, is EPEVTQTPSHQVTQMGQEVILRCVPISNHLYFYWYRQILGQKVEFLVSFYNNEISEKSEIFDDQFSVERPDGSNFTLKIRSTKLEDSAMYFCASTLTGRNSPLHFGNGTRLTVT.

This clonotype turned up a few times. The rearrangement links TRBV6-2 or TRBV6-3 to TRBJ2-2; TRBD2 is a possible D gene (6 bases). The CDR3 length is 17 residues. Germline CDR1 MNHEY, CDR2 SVGEGT. Trimming removed 2 bases from V and 0 bases from J, with 13 bases in between. CDR3 bases: TGTGCCAGCAGTTACCCACTACTAGCCCCGAACACCGGGGAGCTGTTTTTT. Translated, it gives CASSYPLLAPNTGELFF.

The sample holds many counts of this clonotype. This chain's CDR3 is CASSPSGTGYEQYF. CDR3 coding DNA: TGTGCCAGCAGTCCAAGCGGGACAGGGTACGAGCAGTACTTC. V gene TRBV12-3 or TRBV12-4 combines with J gene TRBJ2-7, with TRBD1 matching 9 bases. The ends lost 5 bases at V and 4 bases at J; junction bases unmatched: 6. The CDR3 is made up of 14 amino acids.

This clonotype was counted only a few times. This chain links TRBV5-1 with TRBJ2-5; a weak D match, TRBD2 (6 bases). Germline values: CDR1 SGHRS, CDR2 YFSETQ. The CDR3 totals 14 residues. V shed 2 bases and J shed 3 bases, with 11 bases lying between them. CDR3 DNA: TGCGCCAGCAGCTTAGGAGGGCCGAAAGAGACCCAGTACTTC. It codes for CASSLGGPKETQYF.

This chain links TRBV19 with TRBJ2-5; 7 bases agree with TRBD2. Germline loops: CDR1 LNHDA, CDR2 SQIVND (reference sequence). The V segment lost 4 bases and the J segment 1 base; nucleotides outside the gene matches: 12. The CDR3 length is 17 residues. The CDR3 nucleotides are TGTGCCAGTAGTACGATCACGGGACTAACTATCCAAGAGACCCAGTACTTC. It is translated as CASSTITGLTIQETQYF.

This clonotype was counted only a few times. The chain uses TRBV20-1 and TRBJ2-5, with 7 bases aligning to TRBD2. With 3 bases clipped from V and 2 bases from J, the junction kept 3 bases outside the gene matches. The CDR3 extends over 13 amino acids. Germline values: CDR1 DFQATT, CDR2 SNEGSKA (reference sequence). In DNA, the CDR3 is TGCAGTGCTAGCTGGGGGGGACAAGAGACCCAGTACTTC. Amino acid sequence: CSASWGGQETQYF.

The V gene is TRBV20-1, the J gene TRBJ1-5; no reliable D call. The germline V gene has CDR1 DFQATT and CDR2 SNEGSKA (reference sequence). The V and J ends lost 6 bases and 2 bases respectively, with 14 bases between them. This CDR3 comprises 14 residues. This chain's CDR3 is CSATAVRGNQPQHF. Written as DNA, the CDR3 is TGCAGTGCGACCGCCGTAAGGGGCAATCAGCCCCAGCATTTT.

This clonotype showed up many times. V usage is TRBV12-3 or TRBV12-4 and J usage is TRBJ2-2, with D possibly TRBD2 on 6 matching bases. The CDR3 runs 15 residues. The germline V and J ends were trimmed by 3 bases and 1 base, with 9 bases remaining between them. The CDR3, as DNA: TGTGCCAGCAGTTTCGGGACTCTGAACACCGGGGAGCTGTTTTTT. Its translation: CASSFGTLNTGELFF.

This clonotype has a count of ten or more. The genes are TRBV7-9 and TRBJ2-7; 14 nucleotides line up with TRBD2. This CDR3 comprises 18 residues. Germline CDR1 reads SEHNR; CDR2 reads FQNEAQ (reference sequence). The junction had 13 bases not matched to a gene; V was cut back by 5 bases and J by 4 bases. DNA for the CDR3: TGTGCCAGCAGCCACCCGGGGACTAGCGGGAGTTCTCCTTACGAGCAGTACTTC. This codes for CASSHPGTSGSSPYEQYF.

This clonotype was found many times. The genes are TRBV6-1 and TRBJ2-7, with D possibly matching TRBD2 (7 bases). The V and J ends lost 5 bases and 3 bases respectively, with 14 bases between them. This CDR3 contains 14 residues. Germline lookup yields CDR1 MNHNS and CDR2 SASEGT. The DNA of the CDR3 is TGTGCCAGCAGTCCGGGGGGCCTTCGCTACGAGCAGTACTTC. Translation gives CASSPGGLRYEQYF.

The chain employs TRBV27 and TRBJ2-1; no clear D gene. Looked up from germline, CDR1 is MNHEY and CDR2 is SMNVEV (reference sequence). The ends were cut back, 5 bases at V and 8 bases at J, with 10 bases in the middle. The CDR3 spans 12 residues. CDR3 amino acids: CASSGAPYEQFF. CDR3 DNA: TGTGCCAGCAGTGGAGCCCCCTATGAGCAGTTCTTC.

This clonotype was found many times. The chain couples TRBV3-1 to TRBJ2-3; the match to TRBD2 covers 9 bases. This CDR3 comprises 15 residues. CDR1 and CDR2 (germline): LGHDT, YNNKEL (reference sequence). With 6 bases clipped from V and 2 bases from J, the junction kept 6 bases outside the gene matches. CDR3 DNA sequence: TGTGCCAGCAGGTATACTAGCGGGTCCACAGATACGCAGTATTTT. Translating gives CASRYTSGSTDTQYF.

In its sample, this clonotype was seen a few times. V gene TRBV7-2 combines with J gene TRBJ2-2; 9 bases align to TRBD2. Germline loops: CDR1 SGHTA, CDR2 FQGNSA. The CDR3 has 15 amino acids. Trimming removed 9 bases from V and 8 bases from J; junction bases left unmatched: 13. The CDR3 DNA reads TGTGCCAGTAAAAGGATTAGCGGGAGTGCGGGGGAGCTGTTTTTT. Translation: CASKRISGSAGELFF.

This clonotype occurred many times. This chain links TRBV30 with TRBJ1-2; D gene unclear. The V gene's germline CDR1 is GTSNPN and CDR2 SVGIG (reference sequence). This CDR3 has 14 residues. The germline V and J ends were trimmed by 3 bases and 4 bases, with 15 bases remaining between them. CDR3 DNA: TGTGCCTGGAGGAGTCCCCTAACGGGCTATGGCTACACCTTC. Protein sequence: CAWRSPLTGYGYTF.